This is a list of T cell receptor beta chains from one sample in a study of shared clonotypes between healthy human individuals. The data were produced by immunoSEQ multiplex PCR, yet TCRdb's version contains in-frame clones alone and is incomplete. The repertoire holds 2 million to 3 million clones, with approximately 93% as singletons. Sequenced input: naive CD4+ T cells from PBMCs. These receptors came from a man aged 18 to 30 in good health. Some clones in this sample may be carry-over from other donors' samples. CDR3s include the opening cysteine and the closing phenylalanine or tryptophan. A D gene is named only where the DNA matches it firmly. Clone size is shown for a subset of rows, as once, few, many or a class of expanded clone.

TGCGCCAGCAGCTCAATGCCCGGGACTAGCGGTACTCCACACGAGCAGTACTTC | CASSSMPGTSGTPHEQYF | TRBJ2-7 | TRBV5-1 | TRBD2 | .
TGTGCCAGCAGCCTCAGGACTTACGAGCAGTACTTC | CASSLRTYEQYF | TRBJ2-7 | TRBV11-2 | . | .
TGTGCCAGCAGCTACTCCGGGACGGTGAACACTGAAGCTTTCTTT | CASSYSGTVNTEAFF | TRBJ1-1 | TRBV5-8 | . | .
TGTGCCAGCAGTGATCATGTTTGGATTACAGATACGCAGTATTTT | CASSDHVWITDTQYF | TRBJ2-3 | TRBV2 | . | .
TGTGCCAGCAGCGCTCAGGGGGGCGGCTACTACGAGCAGTACTTC | CASSAQGGGYYEQYF | TRBJ2-7 | TRBV9 | . | .
TGTGCCAGCAACCCCCCCGGTCTAGCCACAGATACGCAGTATTTT | CASNPPGLATDTQYF | TRBJ2-3 | TRBV6-6 | . | .
TGCGCCAGCAGCTTAACAGGTCCAGATACGCAGTATTTT | CASSLTGPDTQYF | TRBJ2-3 | TRBV5-1 | . | .
TGTGCCAGCAGCCCAAGGACAGGGTTGGGCGAGCAGTACTTC | CASSPRTGLGEQYF | TRBJ2-7 | TRBV7-9 | TRBD1 | .
TGTGCCAGCAGTGCCGCTAGCGGGATTAACACCGGGGAGCTGTTTTTT | CASSAASGINTGELFF | TRBJ2-2 | TRBV6-1 | TRBD2 | .
TGTGCCAGCAGCGTAGCTCAGGGACGCACAGATACGCAGTATTTT | CASSVAQGRTDTQYF | TRBJ2-3 | TRBV9 | . | .
TGTGCCAGCTCACCGGGACTAGCGGGAGTCGGGGAGCTGTTTTTT | CASSPGLAGVGELFF | TRBJ2-2 | TRBV18 | TRBD2 | .
TGTGCCAGCAGGAGCCAGACGAACACTGAAGCTTTCTTT | CASRSQTNTEAFF | TRBJ1-1 | TRBV7-3 | . | .
TGTGCCAGCAGTTACTGGGACAGGGATAACTATGGCTACACCTTC | CASSYWDRDNYGYTF | TRBJ1-2 | TRBV6-5 | TRBD1 | once
TGTGCCACCCTCGCGGGACTATCGGCGTCACGGAGCACAGATACGCAGTATTTT | CATLAGLSASRSTDTQYF | TRBJ2-3 | TRBV10-3 | TRBD2 | .
TGTGCCAGCAGTGGTTCAGGGGAGCCAAACATTCAGTACTTC | CASSGSGEPNIQYF | TRBJ2-4 | TRBV6-1 | . | .
TGTGCCAGCAGCCCTACTTCCGTCGGCCAGTACTTC | CASSPTSVGQYF | TRBJ2-5 | TRBV7-9 | . | .